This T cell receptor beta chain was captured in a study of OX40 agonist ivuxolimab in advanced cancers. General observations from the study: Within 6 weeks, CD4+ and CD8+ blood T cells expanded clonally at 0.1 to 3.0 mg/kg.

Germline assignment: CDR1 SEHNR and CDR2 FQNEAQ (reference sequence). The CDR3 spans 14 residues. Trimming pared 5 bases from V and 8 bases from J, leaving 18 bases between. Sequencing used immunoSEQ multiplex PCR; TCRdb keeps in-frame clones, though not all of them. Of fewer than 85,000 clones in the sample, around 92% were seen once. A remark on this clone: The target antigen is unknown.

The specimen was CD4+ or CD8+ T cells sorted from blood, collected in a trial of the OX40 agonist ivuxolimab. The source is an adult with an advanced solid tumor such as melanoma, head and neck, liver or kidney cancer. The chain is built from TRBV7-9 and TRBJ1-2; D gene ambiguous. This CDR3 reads CASSRHGREAGYTF. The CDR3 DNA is TGTGCCAGCAGCCGACATGGAAGGGAGGCAGGCTACACCTTC.